This TCR beta chain was found in a study of Siglec-9 on CD8 T cells in melanoma. Study observations and caveats: In melanoma tumors, a Siglec-9-marked effector memory CD8+ subset reportedly appeared to accumulate.

Trimming cost V 6 bases and J 9 bases; bases outside gene matches: 10. CDR1 MNHEY and CDR2 SVGAGI come from the germline V gene. The CDR3 totals 14 residues. Repertoires were generated with immunoSEQ multiplex PCR, while TCRdb's copy carries only in-frame clones and drops some. The table shows some 39,000 clones, with 80% to 85% occurring only once. As for this clone: No antigen is known for it.

The chain has TRBV6-5 and TRBJ2-1; 8 nucleotides agree with TRBD1. The receptor comes from a human donor in good health. What was sequenced was Siglec-9- CD8+ T cells sorted from blood. The CDR3 DNA reads as TGTGCCAGCAGACCCCTTCAGGGGGCCGGTGAGCAGTTCTTC. This sequence encodes CASRPLQGAGEQFF.